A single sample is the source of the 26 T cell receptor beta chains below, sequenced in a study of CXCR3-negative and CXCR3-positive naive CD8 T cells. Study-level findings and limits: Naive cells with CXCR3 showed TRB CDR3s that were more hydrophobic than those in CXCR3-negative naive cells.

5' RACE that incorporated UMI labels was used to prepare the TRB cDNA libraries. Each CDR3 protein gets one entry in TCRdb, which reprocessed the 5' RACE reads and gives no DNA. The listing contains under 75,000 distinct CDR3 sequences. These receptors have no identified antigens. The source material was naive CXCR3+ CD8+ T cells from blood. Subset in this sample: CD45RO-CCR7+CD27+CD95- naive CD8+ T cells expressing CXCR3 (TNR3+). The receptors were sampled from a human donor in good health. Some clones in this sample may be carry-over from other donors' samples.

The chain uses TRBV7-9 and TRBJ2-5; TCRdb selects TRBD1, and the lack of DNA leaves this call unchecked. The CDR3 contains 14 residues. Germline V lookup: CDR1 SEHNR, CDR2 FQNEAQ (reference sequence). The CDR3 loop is CASSPTTGEETQYF.

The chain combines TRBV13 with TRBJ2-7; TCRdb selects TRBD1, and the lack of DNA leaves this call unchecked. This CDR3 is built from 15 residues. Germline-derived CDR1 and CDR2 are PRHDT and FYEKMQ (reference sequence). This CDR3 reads CASSSRQETSYEQYF.

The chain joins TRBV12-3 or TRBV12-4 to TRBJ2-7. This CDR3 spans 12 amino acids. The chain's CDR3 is CASSPDLLRQYF.

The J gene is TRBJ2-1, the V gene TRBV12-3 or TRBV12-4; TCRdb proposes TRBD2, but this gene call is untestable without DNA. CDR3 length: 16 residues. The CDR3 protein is CASSFGLAGIDNEQFF.

The CDR3 sequence is CASSIIASTSAPQHF. The chain has TRBV19 and TRBJ1-5. Germline CDR1 reads LNHDA; CDR2 reads SQIVND (reference sequence). The CDR3 runs 15 residues.

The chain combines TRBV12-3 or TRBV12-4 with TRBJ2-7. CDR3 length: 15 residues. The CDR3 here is CASSLALGSPLEQYF.

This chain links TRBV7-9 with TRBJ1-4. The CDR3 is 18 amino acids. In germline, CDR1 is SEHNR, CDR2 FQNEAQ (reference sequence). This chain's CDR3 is CASSQGIGRDLKPEKLFF.

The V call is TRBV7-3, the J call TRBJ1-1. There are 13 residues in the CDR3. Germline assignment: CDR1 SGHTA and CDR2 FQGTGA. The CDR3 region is CASSLSVNTEAFF.

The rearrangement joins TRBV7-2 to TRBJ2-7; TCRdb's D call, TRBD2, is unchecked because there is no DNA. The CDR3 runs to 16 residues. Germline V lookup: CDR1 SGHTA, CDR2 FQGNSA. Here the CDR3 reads CASSFYSASGGYEQYF.

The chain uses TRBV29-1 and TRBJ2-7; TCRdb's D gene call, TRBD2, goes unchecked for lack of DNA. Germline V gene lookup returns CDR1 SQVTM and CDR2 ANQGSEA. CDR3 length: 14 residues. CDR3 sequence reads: CSVELGGPTYEQYF.

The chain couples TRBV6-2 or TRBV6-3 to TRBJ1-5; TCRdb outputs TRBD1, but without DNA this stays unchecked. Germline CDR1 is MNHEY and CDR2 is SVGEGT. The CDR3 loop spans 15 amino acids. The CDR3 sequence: CASSYNRGLNQPQHF.

CDR3 sequence reads: CASSLVGQGYEQYF. The V and J genes are TRBV7-9 and TRBJ2-7; lacking DNA, the TRBD1 call made by TCRdb goes unchecked. The CDR3 loop spans 14 amino acids. Germline V gene sequence: CDR1 SEHNR, CDR2 FQNEAQ (reference sequence).

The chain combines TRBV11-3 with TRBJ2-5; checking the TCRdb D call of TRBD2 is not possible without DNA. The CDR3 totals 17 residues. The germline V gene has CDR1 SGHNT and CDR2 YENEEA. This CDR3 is CASSSYLGLAGEETQYF.

CDR3 residues: CASSVGLAYEQYF. V is TRBV28 and J is TRBJ2-7; the TCRdb call, TRBD2, lacks DNA for checking. CDR1 and CDR2 from the germline V gene are MDHEN and SYDVKM. There are 13 residues in the CDR3.

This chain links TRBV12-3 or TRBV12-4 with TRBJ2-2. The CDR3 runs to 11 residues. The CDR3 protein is CASTLGGELFF.

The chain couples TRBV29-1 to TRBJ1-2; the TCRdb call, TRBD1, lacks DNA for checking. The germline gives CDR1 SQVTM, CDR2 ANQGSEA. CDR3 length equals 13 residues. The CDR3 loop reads CSVGTATNYGYTF.

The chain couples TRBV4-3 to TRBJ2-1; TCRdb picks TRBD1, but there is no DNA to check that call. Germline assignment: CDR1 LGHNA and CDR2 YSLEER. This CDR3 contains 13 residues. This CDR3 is CASSQPPDNEQFF.

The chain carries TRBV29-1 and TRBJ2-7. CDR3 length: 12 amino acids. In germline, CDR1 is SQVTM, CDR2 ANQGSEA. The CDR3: CSVEESSYEQYF.

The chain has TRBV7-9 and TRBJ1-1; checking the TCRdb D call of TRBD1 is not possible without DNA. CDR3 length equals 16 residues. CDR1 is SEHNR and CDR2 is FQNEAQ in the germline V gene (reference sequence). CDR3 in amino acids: CASSLRGRKENTEAFF. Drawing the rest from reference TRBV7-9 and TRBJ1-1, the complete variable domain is DTGVSQNPRHKITKRGQNVTFRCDPISEHNRLYWYRQTLGQGPEFLTYFQNEAQLEKSRLLSDRFSAERPKGSFSTLEIQRTEQGDSAMYLCASSLRGRKENTEAFFGQGTRLTVV.

CDR3 sequence: CASSPIPPLPGSSSYEQYF. V usage is TRBV5-1 and J usage is TRBJ2-7; TCRdb's assignment of TRBD2 cannot be checked, as there is no DNA. CDR1 and CDR2 (germline): SGHRS, YFSETQ. The CDR3 extends over 19 amino acids. Looking up the rest from reference TRBV5-1 and TRBJ2-7 gives the full variable domain: KAGVTQTPRYLIKTRGQQVTLSCSPISGHRSVSWYQQTPGQGLQFLFEYFSETQRNKGNFPGRFSGRQFSNSRSEMNVSTLELGDSALYLCASSPIPPLPGSSSYEQYFGPGTRLTVT.

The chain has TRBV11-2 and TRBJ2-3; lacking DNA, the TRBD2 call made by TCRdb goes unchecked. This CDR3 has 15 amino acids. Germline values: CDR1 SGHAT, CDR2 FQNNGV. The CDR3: CASTLVSLAGDTQYF.

Here the CDR3 reads CSARFHREQYF. The V gene is TRBV20-1, the J gene TRBJ2-7. This CDR3 region has 11 residues. The germline CDR1 and CDR2 sequences are DFQATT and SNEGSKA (reference sequence).

The CDR3 spells CASSLAPLGTHNSPLHF. V is TRBV5-5 and J is TRBJ1-6; TCRdb's D gene call, TRBD1, goes unchecked for lack of DNA. The CDR3 has 17 amino acids. Per germline, CDR1 SGHKS and CDR2 YYEKEE (reference sequence).

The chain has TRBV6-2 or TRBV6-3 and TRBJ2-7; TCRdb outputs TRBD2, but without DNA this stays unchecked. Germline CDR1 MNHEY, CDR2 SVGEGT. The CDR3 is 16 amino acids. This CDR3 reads CASCSWDSKWGYEQYF.

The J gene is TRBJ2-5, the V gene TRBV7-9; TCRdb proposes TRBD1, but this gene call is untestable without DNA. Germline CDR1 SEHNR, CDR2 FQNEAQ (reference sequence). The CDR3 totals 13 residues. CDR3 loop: CASSSGTLETQYF.

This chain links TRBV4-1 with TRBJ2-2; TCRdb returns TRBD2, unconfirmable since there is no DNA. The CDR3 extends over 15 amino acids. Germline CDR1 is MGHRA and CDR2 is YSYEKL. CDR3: CVSSQGLMEAGELFF.